A selection of T cell receptor beta chains follows, all from one sample in a study of blood T cell repertoires in COVID-19. Sequencing was performed with immunoSEQ multiplex PCR; in TCRdb, only in-frame clones are kept and a portion is missing. The data hold approximately 81,000 clones, with roughly 90% observed a single time. What was sequenced was peripheral blood. These TCRs come from a man in his 70s with active or convalescent COVID-19. CDR3s include the opening cysteine and the closing phenylalanine or tryptophan. A D gene is named only where the DNA matches it firmly. Some rows mark clone size as missing; the rest say once, few, many or name a class of expanded clone.

d_gene | j_gene | v_gene | abundance | CDR3aa | CDR3nt
. | TRBJ1-3 | TRBV2 | few | CASGAQGSGSYDGNTIYF | TGTGCCAGCGGGGCACAGGGTTCTGGCTCCTATGACGGAAACACCATATATTTT
. | TRBJ1-5 | TRBV2 | . | CASRTWGGGGDNQPQHF | TGTGCCAGCAGGACATGGGGGGGCGGTGGGGATAATCAGCCCCAGCATTTT
. | TRBJ2-1 | TRBV6-2/TRBV6-3 | few | CASSPQRTGKNNEQFF | TGTGCCAGCAGTCCCCAAAGAACAGGGAAAAACAATGAGCAGTTCTTC
TRBD1 | TRBJ1-1 | TRBV18 | . | CASSPTGTNTEAFF | TGTGCCAGCTCACCGACAGGGACCAACACTGAAGCTTTCTTT
. | TRBJ1-4 | TRBV15 | . | CATSSFYRERGEKLFF | TGTGCCACCAGCAGCTTTTACAGGGAGAGGGGTGAAAAACTGTTTTTT
. | TRBJ1-2 | TRBV5-1 | . | CASSLAANYGYTF | TGCGCCAGCAGCTTGGCAGCTAACTATGGCTACACCTTC
. | TRBJ1-1 | TRBV5-1 | . | CASSLLLNTEAFF | TGCGCCAGCAGCCTCCTTCTGAACACTGAAGCTTTCTTT
. | TRBJ1-3 | TRBV5-4 | . | CASSRRGAAGNTIYF | TGTGCCAGCAGCCGCCGGGGTGCGGCTGGAAACACCATATATTTT
. | TRBJ2-3 | TRBV18 | . | CASSPQNQGNTDTQYF | TGTGCCAGCTCACCGCAAAACCAGGGAAACACAGATACGCAGTATTTT
TRBD1 | TRBJ1-4 | TRBV3-1/TRBV3-2 | . | CASSPRGPNEKLFF | TGTGCCAGCAGCCCCAGGGGGCCTAATGAAAAACTGTTTTTT
TRBD1 | TRBJ2-1 | TRBV9 | . | CASSVAPGQGYEQFF | TGTGCCAGCAGCGTAGCTCCGGGACAGGGTTATGAGCAGTTCTTC
TRBD1 | TRBJ2-7 | TRBV2 | . | CASKVRQGTYEQYF | TGTGCCAGCAAGGTGAGACAGGGTACCTACGAGCAGTACTTC
TRBD1 | TRBJ1-3 | TRBV18 | . | CASSPAGQGSGNTIYF | TGTGCCAGCTCACCAGCGGGACAGGGCTCTGGAAACACCATATATTTT
. | TRBJ1-2 | TRBV10-2 | . | CASSEGGSTSGYTF | TGCGCCAGCAGTGAAGGAGGTTCTACTAGTGGCTACACCTTC
TRBD2 | TRBJ2-3 | TRBV6-6 | . | CASSYSLAGSTDTQYF | TGTGCCAGCAGTTACTCACTAGCGGGTAGCACAGATACGCAGTATTTT
. | TRBJ2-5 | TRBV30 | . | CAWTLRRAGLLETQYF | TGTGCCTGGACCCTGAGACGGGCGGGCTTGTTGGAGACCCAGTACTTC
TRBD1 | TRBJ2-5 | TRBV5-1 | . | CASSLATGGETQYF | TGCGCCAGCAGCTTGGCCACAGGGGGCGAGACCCAGTACTTC
TRBD1 | TRBJ2-3 | TRBV18 | . | CASSMGQGSTDTQYF | TGTGCCAGCTCAATGGGACAGGGGAGCACAGATACGCAGTATTTT
TRBD2 | TRBJ2-1 | TRBV2 | . | CARRTSGGRLYNEQFF | TGTGCCAGAAGGACTAGCGGGGGGAGACTGTACAATGAGCAGTTCTTC
. | TRBJ1-2 | TRBV7-2 | . | CASSLGGLIYGYTF | TGTGCCAGCAGCTTAGGAGGGTTAATCTATGGCTACACCTTC
. | TRBJ2-5 | TRBV9 | . | CASSAGQGKETQYF | TGTGCCAGCAGCGCTGGGCAGGGGAAAGAGACCCAGTACTTC
TRBD2 | TRBJ2-1 | TRBV10-2 | . | CASSESIAGKAYNEQFF | TGCGCCAGCAGTGAGTCGATAGCGGGGAAAGCGTACAATGAGCAGTTCTTC
. | TRBJ1-6 | TRBV28 | . | CATTVYGTRYNSPLHF | TGTGCCACCACGGTTTATGGGACACGATATAATTCACCCCTCCACTTT
. | TRBJ1-2 | TRBV3-1/TRBV3-2 | . | CASSQDSNRLANYGYTF | TGTGCCAGCAGCCAAGATTCAAACAGGTTAGCTAACTATGGCTACACCTTC
. | TRBJ2-5 | TRBV18 | . | CASRLMTEETQYF | TGTGCCAGCCGCCTTATGACAGAAGAGACCCAGTACTTC
TRBD1 | TRBJ2-7 | TRBV19 | . | CASSIGTGGWNEQYF | TGTGCCAGTAGTATAGGGACAGGGGGTTGGAACGAGCAGTACTTC
. | TRBJ1-5 | TRBV6-5 | . | CASSYSGAPNQPQHF | TGTGCCAGCAGTTACAGCGGGGCCCCTAATCAGCCCCAGCATTTT
. | TRBJ1-2 | TRBV24-1 | . | CATSDFWQNYGYTF | TGTGCCACCAGTGATTTTTGGCAGAACTATGGCTACACCTTC
TRBD1 | TRBJ2-1 | TRBV7-9 | . | CASSHGTEHNEQFF | TGTGCCAGCAGCCATGGGACAGAACACAATGAGCAGTTCTTC
TRBD1 | TRBJ1-2 | TRBV5-1 | . | CASSFRDRDYGYTF | TGCGCCAGCAGCTTCCGGGACAGGGACTATGGCTACACCTTC
TRBD1 | TRBJ1-5 | TRBV4-1 | . | CASGTYRGVNQPQHF | TGCGCCAGCGGCACATACAGGGGCGTAAATCAGCCCCAGCATTTT
TRBD1 | TRBJ1-5 | TRBV10-3 | . | CAISAEDRSRAILAF | TGTGCCATCAGTGCAGAGGACAGGTCTCGTGCTATACTTGCTTTT
. | TRBJ2-4 | TRBV19 | few | CASTTGGGLAKNIQYF | TGTGCCAGTACCACGGGGGGCGGCCTAGCCAAAAACATTCAGTACTTC
. | TRBJ2-1 | TRBV6-2/TRBV6-3 | . | CASSRGNSLANEQFF | TGTGCCAGCAGCCGCGGGAATAGCTTAGCCAATGAGCAGTTCTTC
. | TRBJ2-3 | TRBV7-9 | . | CASRASPDTQYF | TGTGCCAGCCGTGCCAGTCCAGATACGCAGTATTTT
. | TRBJ1-1 | TRBV5-1 | . | CASSLDRQNTEAFF | TGCGCCAGCAGCTTGGACAGACAAAACACTGAAGCTTTCTTT
TRBD1 | TRBJ2-2 | TRBV7-3 | . | CASRGTGDTGELFF | TGTGCCAGCAGGGGGACAGGGGACACCGGGGAGCTGTTTTTT
TRBD1 | TRBJ1-1 | TRBV7-9 | . | CATDRGGITEAFF | TGTGCCACCGACAGGGGCGGAATAACTGAAGCTTTCTTT
. | TRBJ2-1 | TRBV5-8 | . | CASSLGGVHNEQFF | TGTGCCAGCAGCTTGGGCGGGGTCCACAATGAGCAGTTCTTC
TRBD2 | TRBJ2-7 | TRBV19 | . | CASSLPGLSYEQYF | TGTGCCAGTAGTCTTCCGGGACTATCCTACGAGCAGTACTTC
. | TRBJ1-3 | TRBV19 | . | CASSIVTGSGNTIYF | TGTGCCAGTAGTATAGTCACCGGCTCTGGAAACACCATATATTTT
TRBD1 | TRBJ1-1 | TRBV9 | . | CASSPQGEVGTEAFF | TGTGCCAGCAGCCCCCAGGGGGAGGTCGGGACTGAAGCTTTCTTT
. | TRBJ1-4 | TRBV4-3 | . | CASSQDPFFPGINEKLFF | TGCGCCAGCAGCCAAGATCCTTTTTTTCCCGGGATTAATGAAAAACTGTTTTTT
TRBD2 | TRBJ2-2 | TRBV19 | once | CASSIYSGGRTGELFF | TGTGCCAGTAGTATTTACAGCGGGGGCCGCACCGGGGAGCTGTTTTTT
. | TRBJ2-2 | TRBV27 | . | CASSLLTDPTGELFF | TGTGCCAGCAGTCTCTTGACAGATCCCACCGGGGAGCTGTTTTTT
TRBD1 | TRBJ1-2 | TRBV2 | . | CASSAGTASGSYTF | TGTGCCAGCAGTGCGGGGACAGCGTCTGGTAGCTACACCTTC
. | TRBJ1-4 | TRBV27 | . | CASSLKYRQAREYEKLFF | TGTGCCAGCAGTTTAAAATACCGGCAGGCCCGAGAGTATGAAAAACTGTTTTTT
. | TRBJ2-1 | TRBV20-1 | . | CSASGGAHEQFF | TGCAGTGCTAGTGGTGGGGCCCATGAGCAGTTCTTC
. | TRBJ2-7 | TRBV27 | few | CASSPQGTYEQYF | TGTGCCAGCAGCCCCCAGGGGACCTACGAGCAGTACTTC
TRBD1 | TRBJ1-2 | TRBV27 | . | CASSRTGGADGYTF | TGTGCCAGCAGCCGTACAGGGGGCGCCGATGGCTACACCTTC